The 18 T cell receptor beta chains below all came from one sample that was sequenced in a study of blood T cell repertoires in COVID-19. The repertoire was sequenced with immunoSEQ multiplex PCR; TCRdb's copy has only in-frame clones and lacks some. The data hold about 120,000 clones, with around 89% observed a single time. Sequenced material: peripheral blood. These receptors came from a human donor with acute or convalescent COVID-19. The donor label of this sample is uncertain.

The rearrangement joins TRBV19 to TRBJ1-1, with TRBD1 matching over 9 bases. V was clipped by 5 bases and J by 5 bases; unmatched bases: 6. The CDR3 extends over 14 amino acids. Germline assignment: CDR1 LNHDA and CDR2 SQIVND (reference sequence). CDR3 protein: CASSPGQGATEAFF. Written as DNA, the CDR3 is TGTGCCAGTAGTCCGGGACAGGGAGCAACTGAAGCTTTCTTT.

In this sample, this clone turned up a few times. The chain joins TRBV7-2 to TRBJ1-1, with D hard to call. The CDR3 runs 13 residues. V lost 3 bases and J 0 bases, leaving 5 bases between the germline ends. The V gene's germline CDR1 is SGHTA and CDR2 FQGNSA. The chain's CDR3 is CASSFSLNTEAFF. CDR3 in DNA: TGTGCCAGCAGCTTTAGTCTGAACACTGAAGCTTTCTTT. Together with reference TRBV7-2 and TRBJ1-1, the CDR3 gives the full variable domain: GAGVSQSPSNKVTEKGKDVELRCDPISGHTALYWYRQSLGQGLEFLIYFQGNSAPDKSGLPSDRFSAERTGGSVSTLTIQRTQQEDSAVYLCASSFSLNTEAFFGQGTRLTVV.

The chain joins TRBV18 to TRBJ1-1; D is uncertain. V was cut by 2 bases and J by 1 base, with 5 bases left in between. The CDR3 covers 13 residues. CDR1 is KGHSH, CDR2 LQKENI, per germline. DNA of the CDR3: TGTGCCAGCTCACCAGCAGGGAACACTGAAGCTTTCTTT. Translation gives CASSPAGNTEAFF.

A note on this clone: The junction does not match germline at one end; this may be a read error. The chain employs TRBV5-1 and TRBJ2-1, with TRBD2 matching over 12 bases. Germline V gives CDR1 SGHRS, CDR2 YFSETQ. The CDR3 covers 16 residues. CDR3 bases: TGCGCCGGCAGCCGACTAGCGGGAGAGGCCTACAATGAGCAGTTCTTC. This sequence encodes CAGSRLAGEAYNEQFF.

This clone was recorded once. The chain joins TRBV24-1 to TRBJ1-5; D gene unclear. Trimming took off 2 bases at V and 6 bases at J, with 7 bases between the two ends. Germline CDR1 reads KGHDR; CDR2 reads SFDVKD. This CDR3 spans 13 amino acids. Here the CDR3 reads CATSDWLGQPQHF. In nucleotides, the CDR3 is TGTGCCACCAGTGATTGGCTTGGTCAGCCCCAGCATTTT.

CDR3 sequence reads: CASSLTGGSYEQYF. Here the CDR3 DNA reads TGTGCCAGCAGCTTAACGGGAGGATCCTACGAGCAGTACTTC. The chain carries TRBV7-2 and TRBJ2-7, with TRBD2 identical over 7 bases. The V gene's germline CDR1 is SGHTA and CDR2 FQGNSA. The CDR3 is made up of 14 amino acids. The junction had 2 bases not matched to a gene; V was cut back by 2 bases and J by 1 base.

Comments on this clone: Other DNA sequences from this sample encode an identical CDR3 as well. The rearrangement uses TRBV12-3 or TRBV12-4 and TRBJ1-1; D unresolved. With 5 bases removed from V and 4 bases from J, the gap between germline ends came to 5 bases. This CDR3 has 11 amino acids. In DNA, the CDR3 is TGTGCCAGCAGTCGGGGCACTGAAGCTTTCTTT. Its translation is CASSRGTEAFF.

This clone was detected only once. The chain carries TRBV28 and TRBJ2-5; D is perhaps TRBD2 (6 bases). The CDR3 runs to 16 residues. Trimming took off 5 bases at V and 4 bases at J, with 20 bases between the two ends. CDR1 and CDR2 from the germline V gene are MDHEN and SYDVKM. For the CDR3, the DNA is TGTGCCAGCAGTCCTATCTCTGGGGGGAGAGGAGAGACCCAGTACTTC. Protein: CASSPISGGRGETQYF.

This chain joins TRBV28 and TRBJ2-7; tentatively, D is TRBD1 (6 bases). CDR1 MDHEN and CDR2 SYDVKM come from the germline V gene. V was cut by 8 bases and J by 8 bases, with 19 bases left in between. CDR3 length equals 13 residues. The CDR3 protein is CASANSQGLKQYF. The CDR3 DNA reads TGTGCCAGCGCCAACTCACAGGGTTTAAAGCAGTACTTC.

The chain joins TRBV5-8 to TRBJ2-4, with D maybe TRBD2 (5 bases). The CDR3 spans 17 residues. Per the germline V gene, CDR1 is SGHTS and CDR2 is YDEGEE. The V end lost 5 bases, the J end lost 0 bases, and 18 bases lay between the germline ends. In DNA, the CDR3 is TGTGCCAGCAGTTCCCGGAGTGGAGGATTAGCCAAAAACATTCAGTACTTC. Amino acid sequence: CASSSRSGGLAKNIQYF.

The rearrangement joins TRBV11-2 to TRBJ1-1, with D perhaps TRBD1 (6 bases). Germline CDR1 is SGHAT and CDR2 is FQNNGV. V lost 5 bases and J 4 bases, leaving 14 bases between the germline ends. This CDR3 comprises 14 residues. The CDR3 bases are TGTGCCAGCAGCCGCCAACAGGGCTCCACTGAAGCTTTCTTT. It yields the protein CASSRQQGSTEAFF.

The chain uses TRBV5-6 and TRBJ1-2, with D unclear. CDR1 is SGHDT, CDR2 YYEEEE, per germline. V was shortened by 1 base and J by 4 bases, with 11 bases between the two germline ends. The CDR3 consists of 14 residues. The CDR3 is CASSLTRLLYGYTF. DNA of the CDR3: TGTGCCAGCAGCTTGACCAGGCTACTCTATGGCTACACCTTC. The full variable domain, rest sourced from reference TRBV5-6 and TRBJ1-2, is DAGVTQSPTHLIKTRGQQVTLRCSPKSGHDTVSWYQQALGQGPQFIFQYYEEEERQRGNFPDRFSGHQFPNYSSELNVNALLLGDSALYLCASSLTRLLYGYTFGSGTRLTVV.

V and J are TRBV5-4 and TRBJ1-2, with TRBD1 matching 7 bases. The CDR3 is made up of 16 amino acids. Germline trimming cut 0 bases from V and 2 bases from J; bases unmatched to any gene: 7. Germline V CDR1 and CDR2: SGHNT, YYREEE (reference sequence). CDR3 sequence (DNA): TGTGCCAGCAGCTTGGGGGGGACAGTCCAAAACTATGGCTACACCTTC. It yields the protein CASSLGGTVQNYGYTF.

The chain links TRBV20-1 to TRBJ1-2; D is perhaps TRBD1 (5 bases). The germline CDR1 and CDR2 sequences are DFQATT and SNEGSKA (reference sequence). Trimming cost V 3 bases and J 0 bases, with 8 bases left between them. The CDR3 has 13 residues. The CDR3 loop is CSASGGANYGYTF. CDR3 nucleotide sequence: TGCAGTGCTAGTGGGGGAGCTAACTATGGCTACACCTTC.

The chain carries TRBV2 and TRBJ2-5, with D possibly TRBD1 on 5 matching bases. Germline values: CDR1 SNHLY, CDR2 FYNNEI. The CDR3 covers 13 residues. Between the trimmed V and J ends, which lost 6 bases and 5 bases, there was a span of 13 bases. CDR3 bases: TGTGCCAGCAGGGTCGACAGTACGGAGACCCAGTACTTC. Residues: CASRVDSTETQYF.

The chain has TRBV10-2 and TRBJ2-7; no clear D. The CDR3 is made up of 15 amino acids. CDR1 and CDR2 from the germline V gene are WSHSY and SAAADI. Trimming removed 7 bases from V and 2 bases from J, with 18 bases in between. The CDR3 DNA reads as TGCGCCAGCAAGACTTCCAGAGGCGGAACCTACGAGCAGTACTTC. It encodes CASKTSRGGTYEQYF.

This sequence joins TRBV15 and TRBJ2-3, with 9 bases matching TRBD1. CDR1 LNHNV and CDR2 YYDKDF come from the germline V gene (reference sequence). The CDR3 runs to 14 residues. Germline trimming cut 4 bases from V and 4 bases from J; bases unmatched to any gene: 3. The CDR3 DNA reads as TGTGCCACCAGCAAGGACAGGGGAGCAGATACGCAGTATTTT. This gives the protein CATSKDRGADTQYF.

The J gene is TRBJ1-1, the V gene TRBV3-1 (or the pseudogene TRBV3-2); no reliable D call. The CDR3 extends over 14 amino acids. Between the trimmed V and J ends, which lost 3 bases and 1 base, there was a span of 9 bases. CDR1 and CDR2 (germline): LGHDT, YNNKEL (reference sequence). In DNA, the CDR3 is TGTGCCAGCAGCCAGTATCAGGAGAACACTGAAGCTTTCTTT. Its protein is CASSQYQENTEAFF.